A single sample gave rise to the 23 T cell receptor beta chains below, sequenced in a study of blood T cells in healthy people across ages. With a J-beta primer mix and a sample-barcoded 5' primer, a second PCR ran about 7 to 12 cycles. TCRdb passed the 5' RACE reads through MiXCR, listing each CDR3 protein once. In the table there are 1.5 million to 2 million distinct CDR3 sequences, roughly 27% of which are singletons. The sequencing sample was made of blood. These receptor sequences come from a woman aged 25-40 years in good health.

This clonotype was seen repeatedly, ten times or more. The V and J genes are TRBV9 and TRBJ2-7, with TRBD2 matching 8 bases. The CDR3 contains 17 residues. With 4 bases clipped from V and 0 bases from J, the junction kept 12 bases outside the gene matches. Germline assignment: CDR1 SGDLS and CDR2 YYNGEE. CDR3 region: CASSPSGLAGGSYEQYF. The CDR3 coding sequence is TGTGCCAGCAGCCCAAGTGGACTAGCCGGGGGCTCCTACGAGCAGTACTTC.

This clonotype was counted a few times. The chain combines TRBV29-1 with TRBJ2-5, with 8 bases aligning to TRBD2. This CDR3 has 13 amino acids. V trimming: 3 bases; J trimming: 4 bases; junction bases outside the gene matches: 4. Germline CDR1 SQVTM, CDR2 ANQGSEA. CDR3 bases: TGCAGCGTTGATACTAGCGGTTCAGAGACCCAGTACTTC. The encoded protein is CSVDTSGSETQYF.

As regards this clonotype: Germline is not matched at one junction end, which may reflect a read error. This chain joins TRBV6-5 and TRBJ2-7; possibly TRBD1 for D (6 bases). The germline V gene encodes CDR1 MNHEY and CDR2 SVGAGI. The CDR3 totals 15 residues. Here the CDR3 DNA reads TGTGCCAGCAGTGACTCCTGGACAGCTTTATACGAGCAGTACTTC. As protein: CASSDSWTALYEQYF.

The rearrangement joins TRBV12-3 or TRBV12-4 to TRBJ2-5; TRBD1 might be the D (6 bases). This CDR3 has 13 amino acids. V was shortened by 5 bases and J by 2 bases, with 9 bases between the two germline ends. The CDR3 region is CASSMRGQETQYF. The CDR3 nucleotides read TGTGCCAGCAGTATGAGGGGGCAAGAGACCCAGTACTTC.

This chain links TRBV6-4 with TRBJ2-3; D may be TRBD1 (5 bases). V lost 2 bases and J lost 6, with 9 bases in between. The CDR3 extends over 13 amino acids. The germline CDR1 and CDR2 sequences are MRHNA and SNTAGT. CDR3 bases: TGTGCCAGCAGTGACGGTCAGGGTGATACGCAGTATTTT. Translated, it gives CASSDGQGDTQYF.

As for this clonotype: The junction and the germline gene differ at one end; a read error may be behind it. V usage is TRBV12-3 or TRBV12-4 and J usage is TRBJ2-1; no clear D. The CDR3 runs to 13 residues. The CDR3 DNA sequence: TGTGCCAGCTTTAGGGTTGTTTTAAATGGGCAGTTCTTC. Encoded protein: CASFRVVLNGQFF.

The CDR3 DNA sequence: TGCAGTGCTACGGTCCGGGATACGCAGTATTTT. It specifies CSATVRDTQYF. The chain links TRBV20-1 to TRBJ2-3, with unresolved D. The CDR3 spans 11 residues. V lost 4 bases and J lost 6, with 8 bases in between. Germline V CDR1 and CDR2: DFQATT, SNEGSKA (reference sequence).

This chain uses TRBV12-3 or TRBV12-4 with TRBJ1-6; the D gene is possibly TRBD1 (5 bases). CDR3 length: 16 residues. V gave up 8 bases and J gave up 5 bases, with 19 bases separating them. The CDR3 sequence: CASGLGGGQDNSPLHF. CDR3 coding DNA: TGTGCCAGCGGCCTGGGGGGTGGGCAGGATAATTCACCCCTCCACTTT.

About this clonotype: Relative to the germline gene, one junction end is altered; a read error may explain this. The V call is TRBV18, the J call TRBJ1-2, with D perhaps matching TRBD1 (5 bases). CDR1 is KGHSH, CDR2 LQKENI, per germline. The length of the CDR3 is 14 residues. The CDR3 region is CDSSPEGLVYGYTF. DNA of the CDR3: TGTGACAGCTCACCCGAGGGACTTGTCTATGGCTACACCTTC.

This clonotype was seen many times. This chain connects TRBV3-1 to TRBJ2-1, with 7 bases identical to TRBD1. Trimming removed 4 bases from V and 7 bases from J; junction bases left unmatched: 7. Germline values: CDR1 LGHDT, CDR2 YNNKEL (reference sequence). There are 14 residues in the CDR3. The CDR3 region has the DNA TGTGCCAGCAGCCTCCGGGACAGTGGTAATGAGCAGTTCTTC. Encoded protein: CASSLRDSGNEQFF.

The chain is built from TRBV12-3 or TRBV12-4 and TRBJ2-5; 9 positions agree with TRBD1. With V trimmed by 6 bases and J by 4 bases, 9 bases remained unmatched. The CDR3 loop spans 15 amino acids. The CDR3 bases are TGTGCCAGCAGCTTACAGGGGGCGCGGAGAGAGACCCAGTACTTC. Translated, it gives CASSLQGARRETQYF.

This clonotype turned up a few times. J is TRBJ2-7 and V is TRBV5-1; 7 nucleotides agree with TRBD1. Trimming at V came to 2 bases and at J to 1 base, leaving 12 bases not matched to a gene. The CDR3 sequence is 17 residues long. The germline V gene encodes CDR1 SGHRS and CDR2 YFSETQ. The CDR3 here is CASSFIPGTAVSYEQYF. CDR3 coding DNA: TGCGCCAGCAGCTTCATACCCGGGACAGCAGTGTCCTACGAGCAGTACTTC.

With regard to this clonotype: This may come from a read error, since a much larger clone is one base off. The chain is built from TRBV11-2 and TRBJ2-7, with D tentatively TRBD2 (7 bases). CDR1 SGHAT and CDR2 FQNNGV come from the germline V gene. CDR3 length: 16 amino acids. The CDR3 DNA sequence: TGTGCCGGCAGCTTGGGAGGGGGTCGGTCGGGCTACGAGCAGTACTTC. The encoded protein is CAGSLGGGRSGYEQYF.

The J gene is TRBJ2-7, the V gene TRBV7-2, with a weak D call TRBD2 (6 bases). This CDR3 is 16 amino acids long. Germline V gene lookup returns CDR1 SGHTA and CDR2 FQGNSA. V was shortened by 5 bases and J by 0 bases, with 17 bases between the two germline ends. The CDR3 sequence: CASSPHSPGSSYEQYF. CDR3 in DNA: TGTGCCAGCAGCCCACACAGTCCCGGGAGCTCCTACGAGCAGTACTTC.

The V gene is TRBV7-9, the J gene TRBJ2-1; no definite D call. The germline V gene encodes CDR1 SEHNR and CDR2 FQNEAQ (reference sequence). The V and J ends lost 2 bases and 4 bases respectively, with 21 bases between them. This CDR3 has 18 residues. In DNA, the CDR3 is TGTGCCAGCAGCTTATTATATAGTCGGAACTTTGCGTACAATGAGCAGTTCTTC. It encodes CASSLLYSRNFAYNEQFF.

This clonotype was counted between two and nine times. The CDR3 nucleotides are TGTGCCAGCAGGGGCTGGGCTCGCAAGGGTAACACCGGGGAGCTGTTTTTT. It codes for CASRGWARKGNTGELFF. The rearrangement uses TRBV6-1 and TRBJ2-2; D gene ambiguous. The CDR3 covers 17 residues. V shed 6 bases and J shed 2 bases, with 19 bases lying between them. The germline V gene encodes CDR1 MNHNS and CDR2 SASEGT.

This clonotype was picked up many times. The rearrangement uses TRBV7-2 and TRBJ2-7; D remains ambiguous. Germline loops: CDR1 SGHTA, CDR2 FQGNSA. The CDR3 has 12 residues. Deletions cut 5 bases from V and 2 bases from J, with 7 bases between. CDR3 bases: TGTGCCAGCAGCGGGTCGGCCTACGAGCAGTACTTC. This encodes CASSGSAYEQYF.

The sample holds a few counts of this clonotype. CDR3 sequence (DNA): TGTGCCAGCAGTGTGACGGGGACAGGGAAAAACATTCAGTACTTC. The encoded protein is CASSVTGTGKNIQYF. The rearrangement uses TRBV2 and TRBJ2-4; 9 bases align to TRBD1. Germline trimming cut 4 bases from V and 4 bases from J; bases unmatched to any gene: 5. The CDR3 runs to 15 residues. Germline assignment: CDR1 SNHLY and CDR2 FYNNEI. Filled out from reference TRBV2 and TRBJ2-4, the complete variable domain reads EPEVTQTPSHQVTQMGQEVILRCVPISNHLYFYWYRQILGQKVEFLVSFYNNEISEKSEIFDDQFSVERPDGSNFTLKIRSTKLEDSAMYFCASSVTGTGKNIQYFGAGTRLSVL.

This clonotype was seen more than once but under ten times. The rearrangement links TRBV7-2 to TRBJ2-5; TRBD2 aligns across 9 bases. The last part of the DNA fits TRBJ2-7 better; the J call may be wrong. Germline V CDR1 and CDR2: SGHTA, FQGNSA. The CDR3 consists of 18 residues. The CDR3 sequence is CASSLGGLATSGRDEQYF. The DNA of the CDR3 is TGTGCCAGCAGCTTAGGAGGACTAGCGACCTCCGGCCGGGACGAGCAGTACTTC.

This clonotype turned up a few times. One end of the junction is discordant with germline, which a read error may explain. The V gene is TRBV3-1, the J gene TRBJ2-3; D may be TRBD2 (6 bases). Per the germline V gene, CDR1 is LGHDT and CDR2 is YNNKEL (reference sequence). The CDR3 has 14 residues. This CDR3 reads CVSSQRGNTDTQYF. Here the CDR3 DNA reads TGTGTCAGCAGCCAACGGGGGAACACAGATACGCAGTATTTT.

This clonotype was observed many times. The genes are TRBV10-3 and TRBJ2-1; D may be TRBD2 (6 bases). The CDR3 has 15 amino acids. Per the germline V gene, CDR1 is ENHRY and CDR2 is SYGVKD. The V and J ends lost 0 bases and 2 bases respectively, with 8 bases between them. CDR3 sequence: CAISESGGAYNEQFF. The CDR3 DNA reads as TGTGCCATCAGTGAGTCGGGGGGAGCCTACAATGAGCAGTTCTTC.

The CDR3: CASRWTDLDEQYF. The CDR3 DNA reads as TGTGCCAGCAGATGGACGGATCTGGACGAGCAGTACTTC. This chain links TRBV2 with TRBJ2-5; no clear D. The end of the DNA aligns better with TRBJ2-7, so the J call may be wrong. The CDR3 consists of 13 residues. Germline CDR1 SNHLY, CDR2 FYNNEI.

This rearrangement joins TRBV7-9 to TRBJ2-5; D is undetermined. The germline gives CDR1 SEHNR, CDR2 FQNEAQ (reference sequence). V gave up 2 bases and J gave up 11 bases, with 12 bases separating them. The CDR3 consists of 12 residues. The CDR3 DNA reads TGTGCCAGCAGCTTAACAGCCTACAAGCAGTACTTC. This translates into CASSLTAYKQYF.